The clone carrying this TCR beta chain showed up just once. This entry is derived from a study of blood T cell repertoires in COVID-19. Across the study: Samples came from the United States, Italy and Spain, spanning acute and convalescent COVID-19. T cells, B-cell-depleted T cells, or PBMCs supplied cDNA or gDNA.

Original data processing: Reference gene primer amplification yielded estimated nucleated cell counts. The repertoire was sequenced with immunoSEQ multiplex PCR; TCRdb's copy has only in-frame clones and lacks some. Clonal size and the V and J genes are those of that table, whereas D and trimming came from the DNA. The sample shows 100,000 or so clones, about 90% of them seen only once. Germline CDR1 SGHRS, CDR2 YFSETQ. The CDR3 covers 16 residues. The ends lost 0 bases at V and 6 bases at J; junction bases unmatched: 8. V and J are TRBV5-1 and TRBJ1-1, with TRBD1 matching over 10 bases. What was sequenced was peripheral blood. The origin of this receptor is a man aged 25-45 years in a cohort sampled during active COVID-19. This chain's CDR3 is CASSLDRDRGFAEAFF. The CDR3 coding sequence is TGCGCCAGCAGCTTGGACCGGGACAGGGGTTTCGCTGAAGCTTTCTTT.